This TCR beta chain stems from a study of cytomegalovirus exposure and HLA in healthy donors. For the study at large: Previous work identified 117 million unique TCR beta sequences from around 200 million T cells. Points from the study as a whole: The authors enumerated roughly 180 TCR beta chains as linked to cytomegalovirus. The later analysis indicated that the majority of CMV-associated TCR beta chains appeared HLA-restricted.

Germline values: CDR1 SGHDT, CDR2 YYEEEE. The CDR3 length is 13 residues. V lost 4 bases and J lost 4, with 12 bases in between. Points on this clone: What it binds is unknown.

PCR primers comprised 60 Vbeta and 13 Jbeta primers. Here immunoSEQ multiplex PCR was the method, and the copy in TCRdb shows in-frame clones only, minus some. There are 110,000 or so clones in the sample; less than 70% occur only once, and about 5.5% lies in the top ten. The chain carries TRBV5-6 and TRBJ2-7, with no clear D. The sample consisted of PBMCs. This clonotype was obtained from a woman aged 70 to 79 in good health and CMV-seropositive. This CDR3 is CASSLSTVYEQYF. DNA for the CDR3: TGTGCCAGCAGCCTCTCAACAGTTTACGAGCAGTACTTC.